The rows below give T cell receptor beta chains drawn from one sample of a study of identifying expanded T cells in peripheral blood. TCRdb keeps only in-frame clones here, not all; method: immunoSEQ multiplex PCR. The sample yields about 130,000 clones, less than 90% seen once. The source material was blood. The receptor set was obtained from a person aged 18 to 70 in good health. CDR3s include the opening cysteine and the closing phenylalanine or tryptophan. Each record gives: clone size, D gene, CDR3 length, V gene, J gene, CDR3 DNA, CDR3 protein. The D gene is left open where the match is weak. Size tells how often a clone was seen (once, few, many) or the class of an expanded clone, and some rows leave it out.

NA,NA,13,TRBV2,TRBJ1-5,TGTGCCAGCAGTGAGGGAATGAATCAGCCCCAGCATTTT,CASSEGMNQPQHF
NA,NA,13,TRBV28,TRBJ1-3,TGTGCCAGCAGTTTTGCCTCTGGAAACACCATATATTTT,CASSFASGNTIYF
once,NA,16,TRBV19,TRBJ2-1,TGTGCCAGTAGCCTAAGCGGGCCGCACACCTACAATGAGCAGTTCTTC,CASSLSGPHTYNEQFF
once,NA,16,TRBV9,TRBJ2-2,TGTGCCAGCAGCGTAGAGGGGAAACGGGACACCGGGGAGCTGTTTTTT,CASSVEGKRDTGELFF
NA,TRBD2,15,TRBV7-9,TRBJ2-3,TGTGCCATTCGATTCACGCGGGAGAATCCAGATACGCAGTATTTT,CAIRFTRENPDTQYF
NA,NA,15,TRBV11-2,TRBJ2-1,TGTGCCAGCAGCTTAATCAGCGGCTTACTCAATGAGCAGTTCTTC,CASSLISGLLNEQFF
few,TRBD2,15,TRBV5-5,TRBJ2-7,TGTGCCAGCAGCGAAGGACTAGCGGGAGCCTACGAGCAGTACTTC,CASSEGLAGAYEQYF
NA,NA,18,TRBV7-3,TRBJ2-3,TGTGCCAGCAGCTCGCAACCACCGCAGGGGGGAGGCACAGATACGCAGTATTTT,CASSSQPPQGGGTDTQYF
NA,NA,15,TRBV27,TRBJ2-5,TGTGCCAGCAAACTAGGGGGGGCTACCCAAGAGACCCAGTACTTC,CASKLGGATQETQYF
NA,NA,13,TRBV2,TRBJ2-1,TGTGCCAGCAGAAACATAGAATACAATGAGCAGTTCTTC,CASRNIEYNEQFF
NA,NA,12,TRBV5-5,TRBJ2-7,TGTGCCAGCAGCTGGGATGGATACGAGCAGTACTTC,CASSWDGYEQYF
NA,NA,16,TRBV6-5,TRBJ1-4,TGTGCCAGCAGTTACTCGAGAACGGCAACTAATGAAAAACTGTTTTTT,CASSYSRTATNEKLFF
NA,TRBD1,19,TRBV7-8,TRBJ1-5,TGTGCCAGCAGCTTATTAGGGGGGACAGGGGGCATAGGCAATCAGCCCCAGCATTTT,CASSLLGGTGGIGNQPQHF
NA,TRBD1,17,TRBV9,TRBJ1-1,TGTGCCAGCAGCGTCGAGGGACAGGGGGCGCTTGGCACTGAAGCTTTCTTT,CASSVEGQGALGTEAFF
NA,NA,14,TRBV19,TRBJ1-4,TGTGCCAGTAGTATAGGGACAGCCAGAGAAAAACTGTTTTTT,CASSIGTAREKLFF
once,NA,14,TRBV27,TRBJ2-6,TGTGCCAGCAGTGCAGCGACTGGGGCCAACGTCCTGACTTTC,CASSAATGANVLTF
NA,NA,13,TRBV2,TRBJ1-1,TGTGCCAGCAGACTCGACAGGAACACTGAAGCTTTCTTT,CASRLDRNTEAFF
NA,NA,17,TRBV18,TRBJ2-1,TGTGCCAGCTCACCACCGGGTGGGGGCGGGAGAGAAAATGAGCAGTTCTTC,CASSPPGGGGRENEQFF
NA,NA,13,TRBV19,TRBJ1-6,TGTGCCAGTAGTAATACAGGGAATTCACCCCTCCACTTT,CASSNTGNSPLHF
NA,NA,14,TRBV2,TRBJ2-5,TGTGCCAGCAGTGAATTAGTAACCCAAGAGACCCAGTACTTC,CASSELVTQETQYF
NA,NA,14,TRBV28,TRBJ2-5,TGTGCCAGTTGGGGAGAACTAGCTCCGGAGACCCAGTACTTC,CASWGELAPETQYF
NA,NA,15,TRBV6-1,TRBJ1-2,TGTGCCAGCAGTGAAGGGGCAGGGGCAAACTATGGCTACACCTTC,CASSEGAGANYGYTF
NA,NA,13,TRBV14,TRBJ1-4,TGTGCCAGCAGCCGGATAGGGAATGAAAAACTGTTTTTT,CASSRIGNEKLFF
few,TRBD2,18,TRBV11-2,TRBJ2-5,TGTGCCAGCAGCTACCTTCGTGGCGGGAGGGTGAACCAAGAGACCCAGTACTTC,CASSYLRGGRVNQETQYF
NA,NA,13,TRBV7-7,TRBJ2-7,TGTGCCAGCAGCCCAACGACAGGTCACGAGCAGTACTTC,CASSPTTGHEQYF
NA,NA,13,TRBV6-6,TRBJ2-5,TGTGCCAGCAGTTCAACAGGGTTCGAGACCCAGTACTTC,CASSSTGFETQYF
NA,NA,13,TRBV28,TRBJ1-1,TGTGCCAGCAGCCGGGCAGGGGAGACTGAAGCTTTCTTT,CASSRAGETEAFF
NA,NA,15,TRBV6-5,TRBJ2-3,TGTGCCAGCAGTTACGGGTTTGAGGGCCGGGATACGCAGTATTTT,CASSYGFEGRDTQYF
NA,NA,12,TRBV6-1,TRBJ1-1,TGTGCCAGCAGTGAAGATAGGTTTGGAGCTTTCTTT,CASSEDRFGAFF
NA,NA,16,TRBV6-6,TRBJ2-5,TGTGCCAGCAGCAATGTTCATAGGGGAGACGTAGAGACCCAGTACTTC,CASSNVHRGDVETQYF
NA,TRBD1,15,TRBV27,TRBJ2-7,TGTGCCAGCAGTAGACAGGGTGTTGACCCCTACGAGCAGTACTTC,CASSRQGVDPYEQYF
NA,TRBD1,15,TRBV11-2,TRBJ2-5,TGTGCCAGCAGCCACGGACAGGGGGCGCCCGAGACCCAGTACTTC,CASSHGQGAPETQYF
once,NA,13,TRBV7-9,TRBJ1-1,TGTGCCAGCAGCTTTCGGGAGAACACTGAAGCTTTCTTT,CASSFRENTEAFF
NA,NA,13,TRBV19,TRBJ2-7,TGTGCCAGTATGGGGCAGGGGAGAAGCGAGCAGTACTTC,CASMGQGRSEQYF
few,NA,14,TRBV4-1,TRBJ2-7,TGCGCCAGCAGCCAGGTCACAGGGAACTACGAGCAGTACTTC,CASSQVTGNYEQYF
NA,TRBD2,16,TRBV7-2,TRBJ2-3,TGTGCCAGCAGCGGTTCGAGCGGGGGGCGTGCAGATACGCAGTATTTT,CASSGSSGGRADTQYF
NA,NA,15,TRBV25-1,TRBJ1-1,TGTGCCAGCAGTCCCCGACAGATTCAGAACACTGAAGCTTTCTTT,CASSPRQIQNTEAFF
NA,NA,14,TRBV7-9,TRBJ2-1,TGTGCCAGCAGCTTATTCGCTGGGCAGGATGAGCAGTTCTTC,CASSLFAGQDEQFF
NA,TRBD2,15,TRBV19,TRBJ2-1,TGTGCCAGTACTAATGGACTAGCGGTCTACAATGAGCAGTTCTTC,CASTNGLAVYNEQFF
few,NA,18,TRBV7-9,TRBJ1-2,TGTGCCAGCAGCTTAGATAGGATTTGGGGACGTACTAACTATGGCTACACCTTC,CASSLDRIWGRTNYGYTF
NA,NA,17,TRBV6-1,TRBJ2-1,TGTGCCAGCAGTGGGGGGCCTGACAGTTTACTATACAATGAGCAGTTCTTC,CASSGGPDSLLYNEQFF
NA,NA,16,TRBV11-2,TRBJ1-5,TGTGCCAGCAGCTTAATCGAAGGGACGATTTTTCAGCCCCAGCATTTT,CASSLIEGTIFQPQHF
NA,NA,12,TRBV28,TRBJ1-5,TGTGCCAGCAGTTTACACAATCAGCCCCAGCATTTT,CASSLHNQPQHF
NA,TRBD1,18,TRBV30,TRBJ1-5,TGTGCCTGGAGTGTACTTGGGACAGGCAGAATGGGCAATCAGCCCCAGCATTTT,CAWSVLGTGRMGNQPQHF
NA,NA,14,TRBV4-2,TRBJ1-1,TGTGCCAGCAGCCAAAAACAACAAAACACTGAAGCTTTCTTT,CASSQKQQNTEAFF
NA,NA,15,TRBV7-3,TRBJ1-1,TGTGCCAGCAGCTTAAGGGGGGCGCTGAACACTGAAGCTTTCTTT,CASSLRGALNTEAFF
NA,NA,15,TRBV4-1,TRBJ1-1,TGCGCCAGCAGCCAAGATAGGGCTTTTAGGACTGAAGCTTTCTTT,CASSQDRAFRTEAFF
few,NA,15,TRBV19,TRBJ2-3,TGTGCCACTACGAATGTTCAGGGGCGGACAGATACGCAGTATTTT,CATTNVQGRTDTQYF
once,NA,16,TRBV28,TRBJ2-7,TGTGCCAGCATCGTCGGCGACGCCCCGGTTGGAAGGGAGCAGTACTTC,CASIVGDAPVGREQYF
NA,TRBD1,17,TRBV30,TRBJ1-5,TGTGCCTGGAGTGTATCCCGGACAGGGATTAGCAATCAGCCCCAGCATTTT,CAWSVSRTGISNQPQHF
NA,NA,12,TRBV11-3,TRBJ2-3,TGTGCCAGCAGCAAAAGCCCAGATACGCAGTATTTT,CASSKSPDTQYF
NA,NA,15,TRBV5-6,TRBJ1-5,TGTGCCAGCAGCCGGAGAGAAGAGGGCAATCAGCCCCAGCATTTT,CASSRREEGNQPQHF
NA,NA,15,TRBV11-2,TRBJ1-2,TGTGCCAGCAGCTTAGCCCACGGGGGGTCCTGGGGCTACACCTTC,CASSLAHGGSWGYTF